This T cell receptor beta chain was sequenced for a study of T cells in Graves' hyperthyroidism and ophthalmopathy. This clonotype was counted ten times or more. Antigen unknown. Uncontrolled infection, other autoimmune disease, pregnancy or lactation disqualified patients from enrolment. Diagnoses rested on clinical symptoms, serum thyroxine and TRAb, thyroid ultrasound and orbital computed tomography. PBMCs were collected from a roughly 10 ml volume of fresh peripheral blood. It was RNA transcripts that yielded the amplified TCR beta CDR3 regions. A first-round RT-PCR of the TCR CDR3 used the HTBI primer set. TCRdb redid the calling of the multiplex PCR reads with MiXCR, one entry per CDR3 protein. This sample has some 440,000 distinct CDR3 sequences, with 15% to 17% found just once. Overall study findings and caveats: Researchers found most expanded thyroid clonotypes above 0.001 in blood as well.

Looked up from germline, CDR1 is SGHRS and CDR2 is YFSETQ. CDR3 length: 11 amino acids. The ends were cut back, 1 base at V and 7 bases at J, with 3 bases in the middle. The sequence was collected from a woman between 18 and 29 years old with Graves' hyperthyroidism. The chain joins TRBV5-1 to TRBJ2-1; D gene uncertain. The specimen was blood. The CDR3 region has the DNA TGCGCCAGCAGCTTGATGAATGAGCAGTTCTTC. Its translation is CASSLMNEQFF.